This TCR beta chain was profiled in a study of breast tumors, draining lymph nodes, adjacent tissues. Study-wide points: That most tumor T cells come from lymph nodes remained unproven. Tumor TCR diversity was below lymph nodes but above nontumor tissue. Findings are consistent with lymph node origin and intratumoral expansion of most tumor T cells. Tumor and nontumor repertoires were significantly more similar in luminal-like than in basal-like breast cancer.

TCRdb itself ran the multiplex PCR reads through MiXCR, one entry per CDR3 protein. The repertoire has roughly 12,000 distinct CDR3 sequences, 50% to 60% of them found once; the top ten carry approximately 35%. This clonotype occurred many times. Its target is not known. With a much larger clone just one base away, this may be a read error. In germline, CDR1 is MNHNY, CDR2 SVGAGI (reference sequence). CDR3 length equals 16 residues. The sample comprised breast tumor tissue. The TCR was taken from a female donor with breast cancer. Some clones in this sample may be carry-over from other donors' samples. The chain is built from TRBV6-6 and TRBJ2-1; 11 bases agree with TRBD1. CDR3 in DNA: TGTGCCAGCAGTCACATCGGACAGGGGGCCTATAATGAGCAGTTCTTC. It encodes CASSHIGQGAYNEQFF.